The 2 T cell receptor beta chains presented below share a single source sample, sequenced in a study of OX40 agonist ivuxolimab in advanced cancers. Some clones are missing from TCRdb's copy, which holds only in-frame ones; the method was immunoSEQ multiplex PCR. The sample yields over 80,000 clones, 80% to 95% seen once. This specimen was CD4+ or CD8+ T cells sorted from blood, taken in a trial of the OX40 agonist ivuxolimab. The receptors shown here come from an adult with an advanced solid tumor such as melanoma, head and neck, liver or kidney cancer.

The V call is TRBV2, the J call TRBJ2-3, with a tentative D call TRBD2 (6 bases). The CDR3 has 14 residues. Trimming removed 7 bases at V and 7 bases at J, with 18 bases between. CDR1 is SNHLY, CDR2 FYNNEI, per germline. CDR3 sequence (DNA): TGTGCCAGCAAGACGGGACTGCTTCGGAATACGCAGTATTTT. Amino acids: CASKTGLLRNTQYF.

The V and J genes are TRBV5-1 and TRBJ2-1; 7 bases map to TRBD2. V shed 2 bases, J shed 7 bases, and the junction held 3 bases outside the gene matches. The CDR3 is 13 residues long. CDR1 SGHRS and CDR2 YFSETQ come from the germline V gene. In nucleotides, the CDR3 is TGCGCCAGCAGCTTAAGACTAGCAAATGAGCAGTTCTTC. It translates to CASSLRLANEQFF.